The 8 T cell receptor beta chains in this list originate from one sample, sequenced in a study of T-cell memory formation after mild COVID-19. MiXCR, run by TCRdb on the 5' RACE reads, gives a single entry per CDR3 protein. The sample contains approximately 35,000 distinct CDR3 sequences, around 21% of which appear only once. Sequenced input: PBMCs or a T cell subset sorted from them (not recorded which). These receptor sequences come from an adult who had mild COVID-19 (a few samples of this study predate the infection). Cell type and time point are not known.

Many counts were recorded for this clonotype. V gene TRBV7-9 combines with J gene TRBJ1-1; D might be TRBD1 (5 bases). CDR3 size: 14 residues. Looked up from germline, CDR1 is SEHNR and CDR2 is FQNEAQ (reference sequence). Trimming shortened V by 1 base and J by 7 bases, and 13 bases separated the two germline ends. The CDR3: CASSLDIGRGEAFF. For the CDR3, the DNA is TGTGCCAGCAGCTTAGATATAGGGAGGGGTGAAGCTTTCTTT. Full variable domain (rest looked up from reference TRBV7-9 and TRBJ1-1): DTGVSQNPRHKITKRGQNVTFRCDPISEHNRLYWYRQTLGQGPEFLTYFQNEAQLEKSRLLSDRFSAERPKGSFSTLEIQRTEQGDSAMYLCASSLDIGRGEAFFGQGTRLTVV.

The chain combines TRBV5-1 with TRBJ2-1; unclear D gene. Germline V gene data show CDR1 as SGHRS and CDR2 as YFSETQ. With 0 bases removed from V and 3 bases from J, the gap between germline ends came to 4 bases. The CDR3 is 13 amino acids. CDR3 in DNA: TGCGCCAGCAGCTTGGAAGACTACAATGAGCAGTTCTTC. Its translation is CASSLEDYNEQFF.

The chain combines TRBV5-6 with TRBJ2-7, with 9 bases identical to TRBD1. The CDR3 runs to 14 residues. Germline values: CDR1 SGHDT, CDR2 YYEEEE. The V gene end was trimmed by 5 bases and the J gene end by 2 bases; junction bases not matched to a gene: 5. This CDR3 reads CASSPGTGTYEQYF. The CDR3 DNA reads TGTGCCAGCAGTCCCGGGACAGGGACCTACGAGCAGTACTTC.

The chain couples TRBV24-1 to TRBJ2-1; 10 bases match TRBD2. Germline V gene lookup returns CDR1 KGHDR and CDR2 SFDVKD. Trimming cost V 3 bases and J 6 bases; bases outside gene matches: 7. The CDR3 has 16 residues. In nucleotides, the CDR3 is TGTGCCACCAGTGATAGGAGCGGGAGGGCCATCAATGAGCAGTTCTTC. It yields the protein CATSDRSGRAINEQFF.

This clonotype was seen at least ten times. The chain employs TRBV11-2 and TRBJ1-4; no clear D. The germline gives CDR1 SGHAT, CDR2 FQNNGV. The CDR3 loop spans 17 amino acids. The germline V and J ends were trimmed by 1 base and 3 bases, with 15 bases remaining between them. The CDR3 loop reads CASSLVNVVVANEKLFF. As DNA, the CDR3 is TGTGCCAGCAGCTTAGTCAACGTGGTTGTGGCTAATGAAAAACTGTTTTTT.

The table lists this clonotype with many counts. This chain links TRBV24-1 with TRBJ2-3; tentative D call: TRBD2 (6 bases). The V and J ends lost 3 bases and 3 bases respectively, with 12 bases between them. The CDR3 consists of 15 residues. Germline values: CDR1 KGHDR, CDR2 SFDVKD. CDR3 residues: CATSDRRGWTDTQYF. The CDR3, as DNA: TGTGCCACCAGTGATCGGAGGGGATGGACAGATACGCAGTATTTT.

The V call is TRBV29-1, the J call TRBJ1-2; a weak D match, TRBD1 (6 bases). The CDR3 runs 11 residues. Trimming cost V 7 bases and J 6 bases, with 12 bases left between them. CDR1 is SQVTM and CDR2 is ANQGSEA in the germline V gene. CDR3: CSALGANGYTF. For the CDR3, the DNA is TGCAGCGCCCTGGGGGCGAATGGCTACACCTTC. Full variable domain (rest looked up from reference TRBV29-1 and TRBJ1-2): SAVISQKPSRDICQRGTSLTIQCQVDSQVTMMFWYRQQPGQSLTLIATANQGSEATYESGFVIDKFPISRPNLTFSTLTVSNMSPEDSSIYLCSALGANGYTFGSGTRLTVV.

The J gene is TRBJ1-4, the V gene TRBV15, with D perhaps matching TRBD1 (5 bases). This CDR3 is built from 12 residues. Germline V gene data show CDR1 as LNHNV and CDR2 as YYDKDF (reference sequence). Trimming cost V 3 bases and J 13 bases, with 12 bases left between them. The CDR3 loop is CATSRPGGGLFF. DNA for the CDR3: TGTGCCACCAGCAGGCCTGGGGGGGGACTGTTTTTT.